A selection of T cell receptor beta chains follows, all from one sample in a study of T cell responses to AZD1222 COVID-19 vaccine. Here immunoSEQ multiplex PCR was the method, and the copy in TCRdb shows in-frame clones only, minus some. The sample contains 100,000 to 150,000 clones, around 87% of which appear only once. The sequences come from peripheral blood, collected 28 days after the second AZD1222 dose. Receptors originate from an adult who received the AZD1222 COVID-19 vaccine. The CDR3 runs from the conserved cysteine through the conserved F or W. Fields, in order: clone size, J gene, CDR3 length, V gene, D gene, CDR3 protein, CDR3 DNA. D genes are given only for firm matches. The size of a clone is reported for some rows only, either as once, few or many, or as a class for expanded clones.

. | TRBJ1-2 | 12 | TRBV5-5 | . | CASSLNINGYTF | TGTGCCAGCAGCTTGAATATCAATGGCTACACCTTC
few | TRBJ1-1 | 16 | TRBV28 | TRBD1 | CASSSTVGDRGLWAFF | TGTGCCAGCAGTTCAACTGTTGGGGACAGGGGGCTTTGGGCTTTCTTT
. | TRBJ1-1 | 15 | TRBV7-2 | . | CASSLEGLRVSEAFF | TGTGCCAGCAGCTTAGAAGGGCTCAGGGTGAGCGAAGCTTTCTTT
. | TRBJ1-5 | 14 | TRBV19 | TRBD1 | CASTSGTGTMAQHF | TGTGCCAGCACTTCCGGGACAGGGACCATGGCCCAGCATTTT
. | TRBJ1-1 | 13 | TRBV14 | . | CASSVVYYTEAFF | TGTGCCAGCAGCGTAGTCTACTACACTGAAGCTTTCTTT
. | TRBJ1-4 | 15 | TRBV7-9 | TRBD1 | CASSRTQGPNEKLFF | TGTGCCAGCAGCCGAACACAGGGGCCTAATGAAAAACTGTTTTTT
. | TRBJ1-1 | 16 | TRBV30 | . | CAWTKGTTPGRTEAFF | TGTGCCTGGACCAAGGGGACAACCCCTGGTCGAACTGAAGCTTTCTTT
medium-sized | TRBJ2-7 | 15 | TRBV3-1/TRBV3-2 | . | CASSQDRGSSYEQYF | TGTGCCAGCAGCCAAGATCGTGGGTCGAGCTACGAGCAGTACTTC
. | TRBJ2-7 | 14 | TRBV6-5 | . | CASNPMGGRSEQYF | TGTGCCAGCAATCCTATGGGGGGTCGCAGCGAGCAGTACTTC
. | TRBJ1-6 | 16 | TRBV27 | . | CASSSGTFQGDSPLHF | TGTGCCAGCAGTTCCGGGACCTTCCAAGGGGATTCACCCCTCCACTTT
. | TRBJ1-2 | 15 | TRBV7-9 | . | CASSLGDGAYYGYTF | TGTGCCAGCAGCTTAGGCGACGGGGCCTACTATGGCTACACCTTC
. | TRBJ2-3 | 17 | TRBV18 | . | CASSPAPTGGVTDTQYF | TGTGCCAGCTCACCTGCTCCCACCGGGGGAGTCACAGATACGCAGTATTTT
. | TRBJ2-3 | 14 | TRBV7-2 | . | CASSFGAGTDTQYF | TGTGCCAGCAGCTTCGGGGCGGGCACAGATACGCAGTATTTT
. | TRBJ2-5 | 11 | TRBV11-3 | . | CASSLGETQYF | TGTGCCAGCAGCTTAGGAGAGACCCAGTACTTC
. | TRBJ1-2 | 15 | TRBV6-1 | TRBD1 | CASSDSATGSYGYTF | TGTGCCAGCAGTGACAGCGCGACAGGGTCCTATGGCTACACCTTC
. | TRBJ1-1 | 19 | TRBV28 | TRBD1 | CASSTPMGRGFFMNTEAFF | TGTGCCAGCAGCACCCCGATGGGCAGGGGGTTTTTTATGAACACTGAAGCTTTCTTT
. | TRBJ1-1 | 13 | TRBV11-1 | . | CASSITGNAEAFF | TGTGCCAGCAGTATCACAGGTAATGCTGAAGCTTTCTTT
few | TRBJ1-5 | 15 | TRBV7-9 | TRBD1 | CASSAGGAGNQPQHF | TGTGCCAGCAGCGCAGGGGGCGCGGGCAATCAGCCCCAGCATTTT
. | TRBJ2-6 | 18 | TRBV12-2 | . | CASRLDCGHPFGANVLTF | TGTGCAAGTCGCTTAGATTGTGGACATCCGTTTGGGGCCAACGTCCTGACTTTC
. | TRBJ2-5 | 14 | TRBV7-2 | . | CASSLARVQETQYF | TGTGCCAGCAGCTTAGCGCGGGTCCAAGAGACCCAGTACTTC
. | TRBJ2-6 | 14 | TRBV6-5 | . | CASSRVTGANVLTF | TGTGCCAGCAGCAGGGTCACTGGGGCCAACGTCCTGACTTTC
. | TRBJ1-1 | 13 | TRBV7-2 | . | CASTDYLNTEAFF | TGTGCCAGCACGGATTATTTGAACACTGAAGCTTTCTTT
. | TRBJ2-1 | 15 | TRBV14 | . | CASSQVRRVDNEQFF | TGTGCCAGCAGCCAAGTTCGGAGGGTAGACAATGAGCAGTTCTTC
. | TRBJ2-2 | 16 | TRBV3-1/TRBV3-2 | . | CASSQDRVQGTGELFF | TGTGCCAGCAGCCAAGATCGGGTCCAAGGGACCGGGGAGCTGTTTTTT
. | TRBJ1-4 | 15 | TRBV7-8 | . | CASSLDSGFGEKLFF | TGTGCCAGCAGCTTGGATTCTGGTTTTGGCGAAAAACTGTTTTTT
few | TRBJ2-7 | 13 | TRBV2 | TRBD1 | CASRGQGAGEQYF | TGTGCCAGCCGGGGACAGGGGGCAGGGGAGCAGTACTTC
. | TRBJ2-3 | 18 | TRBV7-9 | TRBD2 | CASSSIAGVTSSTDTQYF | TGTGCCAGCAGCTCCATAGCGGGCGTTACCTCTAGCACAGATACGCAGTATTTT
. | TRBJ1-1 | 13 | TRBV6-5 | . | CASSTRKGPEAFF | TGTGCCAGCAGTACCCGAAAAGGACCTGAAGCTTTCTTT
. | TRBJ2-6 | 16 | TRBV28 | . | CASSPDRSSGANVLTF | TGTGCCAGCAGCCCAGACAGAAGCTCTGGGGCCAACGTCCTGACTTTC
few | TRBJ1-4 | 16 | TRBV7-2 | . | CASSLGTATFNEKLFF | TGTGCCAGCAGCTTAGGGACGGCTACTTTTAATGAAAAACTGTTTTTT
. | TRBJ1-5 | 14 | TRBV27 | TRBD1 | CASRRGQCNQPQHF | TGTGCCAGCAGGAGGGGGCAGTGCAATCAGCCCCAGCATTTT
. | TRBJ2-7 | 13 | TRBV7-8 | . | CASSLVGAYEQYF | TGTGCCAGCAGCTTAGTAGGGGCCTACGAGCAGTACTTC
once | TRBJ1-6 | 16 | TRBV16 | TRBD1 | CASSRLQGAGNSPLHF | TGTGCCAGCAGCCGACTACAGGGGGCGGGTAATTCACCCCTCCACTTT
. | TRBJ2-4 | 15 | TRBV27 | . | CASSWTATAKNIQYF | TGTGCCAGCAGTTGGACAGCCACAGCCAAAAACATTCAGTACTTC
. | TRBJ1-5 | 15 | TRBV12-5 | . | CASALGWGDDQPQHF | TGTGCTAGTGCCCTTGGTTGGGGGGACGATCAGCCCCAGCATTTT
. | TRBJ2-7 | 17 | TRBV7-8 | . | CASSLEGGGRSSYEQYF | TGTGCCAGCAGCTTAGAGGGTGGGGGGCGAAGCTCCTACGAGCAGTACTTC
. | TRBJ2-7 | 15 | TRBV21-1 | . | CASSAKRGLDYEQYF | TGTGCCAGCAGCGCCAAAAGAGGGCTAGATTACGAGCAGTACTTC
. | TRBJ1-2 | 16 | TRBV6-5 | . | CASSYDRSSGDYGYTF | TGTGCCAGCAGTTACGACAGGTCCAGTGGTGACTATGGCTACACCTTC
. | TRBJ2-7 | 14 | TRBV5-1 | . | CASSLAGGTYEQYF | TGCGCCAGCAGCTTGGCCGGGGGTACCTACGAGCAGTACTTC
. | TRBJ2-3 | 14 | TRBV18 | . | CASSPLQRTDTQYF | TGTGCCAGCTCACCACTACAGAGAACAGATACGCAGTATTTT
. | TRBJ2-7 | 15 | TRBV11-3 | TRBD1 | CASSLGGQSSYEQYF | TGTGCCAGCAGCTTAGGGGGACAGAGCTCCTACGAGCAGTACTTC
few | TRBJ1-1 | 11 | TRBV11-3 | . | CASSSDTEAFF | TGTGCCAGCAGCTCCGACACTGAAGCTTTCTTT
. | TRBJ1-2 | 13 | TRBV6-5 | TRBD1 | CASSRDRSYGYTF | TGTGCCAGCAGCAGGGACAGATCCTATGGCTACACCTTC
. | TRBJ1-1 | 16 | TRBV7-6 | TRBD1 | CASSSRQGAVNTEAFF | TGTGCCAGCAGCTCCAGACAGGGGGCAGTGAACACTGAAGCTTTCTTT
. | TRBJ1-5 | 15 | TRBV6-5 | . | CASRRWRASNQPQHF | TGTGCCAGCAGGCGTTGGAGGGCTAGCAATCAGCCCCAGCATTTT
. | TRBJ1-4 | 16 | TRBV3-1/TRBV3-2 | . | CASSPEGRITNEKLFF | TGTGCCAGCAGCCCCGAAGGCCGGATTACTAATGAAAAACTGTTTTTT
. | TRBJ2-3 | 15 | TRBV21-1 | . | CASSLRDSTTDTQYF | TGTGCCAGCAGCCTCCGGGACAGCACCACAGATACGCAGTATTTT
. | TRBJ2-1 | 16 | TRBV28 | TRBD1 | CASSSSGTVSYNEQFF | TGTGCCAGCTCCTCTTCCGGGACAGTCTCCTACAATGAGCAGTTCTTC